The source of this T cell receptor (beta chain) is a study of shared clonotypes between healthy human individuals. Study background: Sampling drew on donors who were a couple of women and a few men aged 18 to 49. Each donor's CD8 memory used one plate, CD8 naive two, each CD4 subset three.

Memory CD4+ cells were the fraction left after CD45RA+ naive selection. Clones were read by immunoSEQ multiplex PCR, and TCRdb kept only the in-frame ones, dropping some. The table has roughly 2,500,000 clones, 93% seen once; the top ten hold roughly 0.36%. This clone was observed once. Its antigen is not known. The V end lost 4 bases, the J end lost 3 bases, and 10 bases lay between the germline ends. The CDR3 covers 13 residues. Germline lookup yields CDR1 SGHDT and CDR2 YYEEEE. Notes on the study in general: Between a few donors, naive CD4 clonotypes were shared at a level of about 5%.

Material: naive CD4+ T cells from PBMCs. Subset of the sample: CD45RA+ positively selected. This chain links TRBV5-6 with TRBJ2-5; D might be TRBD1 or TRBD2, each matching 6 bases. The clonotype originates from a man aged 18 to 29 in good health. Some clones in this sample may be carry-over from other donors' samples. The CDR3 DNA is TGTGCCAGCAGCGGGGGGCCCGAAGAGACCCAGTACTTC. This translates into CASSGGPEETQYF.